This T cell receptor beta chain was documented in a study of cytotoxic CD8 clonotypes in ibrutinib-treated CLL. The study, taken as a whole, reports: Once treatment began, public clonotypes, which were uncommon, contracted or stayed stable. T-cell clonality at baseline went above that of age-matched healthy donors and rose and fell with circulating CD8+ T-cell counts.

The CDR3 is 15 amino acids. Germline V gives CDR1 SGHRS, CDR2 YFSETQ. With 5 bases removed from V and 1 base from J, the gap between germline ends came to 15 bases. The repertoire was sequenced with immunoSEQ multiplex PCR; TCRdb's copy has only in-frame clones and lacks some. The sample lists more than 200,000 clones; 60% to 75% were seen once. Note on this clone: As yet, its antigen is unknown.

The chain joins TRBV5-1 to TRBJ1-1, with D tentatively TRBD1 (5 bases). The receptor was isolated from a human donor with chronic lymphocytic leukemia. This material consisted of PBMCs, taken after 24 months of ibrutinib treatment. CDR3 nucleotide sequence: TGCGCCAGCAGTCCGGGGCAATTGGGGAACACTGAAGCTTTCTTT. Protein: CASSPGQLGNTEAFF.